Below are 19 T cell receptor beta chains sequenced from a single sample in a study of T-cell memory formation after mild COVID-19. TCRdb reanalysed the 5' RACE reads using MiXCR and keeps one entry per CDR3 protein. The data hold 450,000 to 700,000 distinct CDR3 sequences, with roughly 18% observed a single time. Material: PBMCs or a T cell subset sorted from them (not recorded which). These receptors originate from an adult woman who had mild COVID-19 (a few samples of this study predate the infection). Cell type and time point are not known.

This clonotype was picked up many times. The genes are TRBV12-3 or TRBV12-4 and TRBJ1-3; no definite D call. CDR3 size: 11 residues. The germline V and J ends were trimmed by 5 bases and 4 bases, with 3 bases remaining between them. CDR3 coding DNA: TGTGCCAGCAGTGGGGGAAACACCATATATTTT. Protein product: CASSGGNTIYF.

This clonotype was counted many times. The chain recombines TRBV4-1 with TRBJ2-3; D is undetermined. This CDR3 contains 15 residues. Germline V gene lookup returns CDR1 MGHRA and CDR2 YSYEKL. Trimming took off 0 bases at V and 3 bases at J, with 10 bases between the two ends. The CDR3 loop is CASSQDDPWTDTQYF. The CDR3 DNA follows: TGCGCCAGCAGCCAAGATGACCCGTGGACAGATACGCAGTATTTT.

This clonotype showed up just a few times. This chain links TRBV4-1 with TRBJ2-3, with D possibly matching TRBD2 (5 bases). V lost 0 bases to trimming and J lost 0 bases, with 13 bases between them. This CDR3 comprises 17 residues. The V gene's germline CDR1 is MGHRA and CDR2 YSYEKL. In nucleotides, the CDR3 is TGCGCCAGCAGCCAAGATCGAGAGCGGTTTAGCACAGATACGCAGTATTTT. Protein sequence: CASSQDRERFSTDTQYF.

The chain links TRBV5-4 to TRBJ2-3; 12 bases fit TRBD1. The length of the CDR3 is 15 residues. Germline trimming cut 0 bases from V and 6 bases from J; bases unmatched to any gene: 2. Germline values: CDR1 SGHNT, CDR2 YYREEE (reference sequence). CDR3 DNA: TGTGCCAGCAGCTTGGGGGACAGGGGGCCTGATACGCAGTATTTT. Translating it yields CASSLGDRGPDTQYF. Together with reference TRBV5-4 and TRBJ2-3, the CDR3 gives the full variable domain: ETGVTQSPTHLIKTRGQQVTLRCSSQSGHNTVSWYQQALGQGPQFIFQYYREEENGRGNFPPRFSGLQFPNYSSELNVNALELDDSALYLCASSLGDRGPDTQYFGPGTRLTVL.

The chain employs TRBV12-3 or TRBV12-4 and TRBJ2-3; TRBD2 matches at 10 bases. This CDR3 comprises 15 residues. Unmatched junction bases numbered 6, after V lost 7 bases and J lost 2 bases. The CDR3 is CASTSSGGPTDTQYF. The CDR3 DNA is TGTGCCAGCACCTCTAGCGGGGGACCCACAGATACGCAGTATTTT.

This rearrangement joins TRBV29-1 to TRBJ2-7; TRBD2 agrees at 9 bases. The V gene end was trimmed by 3 bases and the J gene end by 0 bases; junction bases not matched to a gene: 6. The CDR3 runs 15 residues. The germline V gene encodes CDR1 SQVTM and CDR2 ANQGSEA. This chain's CDR3 is CSVDAWTSDSYEQYF. Written as DNA, the CDR3 is TGCAGCGTTGATGCTTGGACTAGCGACTCCTACGAGCAGTACTTC.

This clonotype was observed a few times. The chain joins TRBV29-1 to TRBJ2-5; the D gene could be TRBD1 or TRBD2 (6 bases each). With 5 bases removed from V and 5 bases from J, the gap between germline ends came to 15 bases. The CDR3 runs to 13 residues. CDR1 is SQVTM, CDR2 ANQGSEA, per germline. The CDR3 nucleotides read TGCAGCGTTCACCTAAGGGGGGCTGAGACCCAGTACTTC. As protein: CSVHLRGAETQYF.

The chain combines TRBV18 with TRBJ2-2; possibly TRBD1 for D (5 bases). Germline CDR1 and CDR2: KGHSH and LQKENI. The CDR3 totals 15 residues. V lost 2 bases, J lost 1 base, and 8 bases lay in between. For the CDR3, the DNA is TGTGCCAGCTCACCAAGTACAGGGAACACCGGGGAGCTGTTTTTT. As protein: CASSPSTGNTGELFF.

This clonotype came up a few times. The gene calls are TRBV7-3 and TRBJ2-3; D is unclear. Between the trimmed V and J ends, which lost 5 bases and 6 bases, there was a span of 12 bases. CDR3 length equals 13 residues. Germline loops: CDR1 SGHTA, CDR2 FQGTGA. The CDR3, as DNA: TGTGCCAGCAGCCACGGCACAATTGATACGCAGTATTTT. This encodes CASSHGTIDTQYF.

This clonotype was seen just once. This chain connects TRBV19 to TRBJ2-1; D unresolved. CDR1 is LNHDA, CDR2 SQIVND, per germline (reference sequence). The CDR3 contains 14 residues. Trimming shortened V by 7 bases and J by 0 bases, and 10 bases separated the two germline ends. CDR3 amino acids: CASKWMDSYNEQFF. Written as DNA, the CDR3 is TGTGCCAGTAAATGGATGGACTCCTACAATGAGCAGTTCTTC.

V and J are TRBV6-5 and TRBJ2-1; TRBD2 is a possible D gene (5 bases). CDR3 length: 13 residues. V was trimmed by 10 bases and J by 7 bases, leaving 17 bases between them. The germline gives CDR1 MNHEY, CDR2 SVGAGI. The CDR3 nucleotides are TGTGCCACTCAACTAGTACCTAGTAATGAGCAGTTCTTC. This sequence encodes CATQLVPSNEQFF.

This clonotype came up a few times. The genes are TRBV5-1 and TRBJ2-6, with TRBD1 matching 9 bases. The V segment lost 2 bases and the J segment 0 bases; nucleotides outside the gene matches: 12. The CDR3 contains 20 residues. In germline, CDR1 is SGHRS, CDR2 YFSETQ. The CDR3 nucleotides are TGCGCCAGCAGCTTTTTAAGTCCCGGGACAGGGAGCTCTGGGGCCAACGTCCTGACTTTC. Residues: CASSFLSPGTGSSGANVLTF.

This clonotype was detected many times. The V and J genes are TRBV5-4 and TRBJ1-2, with D uncertain. Trimming removed 4 bases from V and 4 bases from J, with 14 bases in between. The germline V gene encodes CDR1 SGHNT and CDR2 YYREEE (reference sequence). This CDR3 comprises 14 residues. The chain's CDR3 is CASSLQSMGYGYTF. The DNA of the CDR3 is TGTGCCAGCAGCCTACAGAGCATGGGCTATGGCTACACCTTC.

This clonotype has just a few counts. The rearrangement uses TRBV5-4 and TRBJ2-7, with D unresolved. The CDR3 has 16 residues. CDR1 is SGHNT, CDR2 YYREEE, per germline (reference sequence). Trimming stripped 3 bases from V and 2 bases from J, with 18 bases between. The CDR3 region is CASSSLGSRIPYEQYF. The CDR3 bases are TGTGCCAGCAGCTCTCTGGGCAGTCGTATACCCTACGAGCAGTACTTC.

The V call is TRBV11-2, the J call TRBJ1-6; D gene ambiguous. Trimming took off 0 bases at V and 6 bases at J, with 9 bases between the two ends. Germline V CDR1 and CDR2: SGHAT, FQNNGV. The CDR3 extends over 15 amino acids. This chain's CDR3 is CASSLDPGSNSPLHF. CDR3 in DNA: TGTGCCAGCAGCTTAGATCCGGGTAGTAATTCACCCCTCCACTTT.

The chain uses TRBV30 and TRBJ1-1; no clear D gene. V lost 2 bases and J 6 bases, leaving 10 bases between the germline ends. This CDR3 region has 12 residues. Germline assignment: CDR1 GTSNPN and CDR2 SVGIG (reference sequence). The CDR3 bases are TGTGCCTGGAGTAAATCGAGGCCTGAAGCTTTCTTT. Translation gives CAWSKSRPEAFF. Full variable domain (missing parts from reference TRBV30 and TRBJ1-1): SQTIHQWPATLVQPVGSPLSLECTVEGTSNPNLYWYRQAAGRGLQLLFYSVGIGQISSEVPQNLSASRPQDRQFILSSKKLLLSDSGFYLCAWSKSRPEAFFGQGTRLTVV.

This clonotype was recorded a few times. The chain combines TRBV6-1 with TRBJ2-7; the D gene could be TRBD1 or TRBD2 (5 bases each). CDR3 length: 14 residues. Per the germline V gene, CDR1 is MNHNS and CDR2 is SASEGT. Trimming removed 0 bases at V and 8 bases at J, with 14 bases between. CDR3 DNA: TGTGCCAGCAGTGAAGCTACGGGGCCTATGAAGCAGTACTTC. Protein: CASSEATGPMKQYF.

The chain is built from TRBV7-9 and TRBJ1-2, with 10 positions matching TRBD1. The CDR3 has 15 residues. The V and J ends lost 4 bases and 4 bases, in that order; junction bases with no gene match: 6. CDR1 SEHNR and CDR2 FQNEAQ come from the germline V gene (reference sequence). CDR3 nucleotide sequence: TGTGCCAGCAGCTCAGGACAGGGGGTCGGCTATGGCTACACCTTC. It encodes CASSSGQGVGYGYTF.

The chain employs TRBV5-5 and TRBJ2-3, with 12 positions matching TRBD1. The CDR3 consists of 18 residues. Losses at the gene ends were 2 bases for V and 4 bases for J; bases not matched to a gene: 11. Per germline, CDR1 SGHKS and CDR2 YYEKEE (reference sequence). The CDR3 here is CASSFLPPGQGAPDTQYF. The CDR3 nucleotides read TGTGCCAGCAGCTTCCTCCCCCCGGGACAGGGGGCTCCAGATACGCAGTATTTT.